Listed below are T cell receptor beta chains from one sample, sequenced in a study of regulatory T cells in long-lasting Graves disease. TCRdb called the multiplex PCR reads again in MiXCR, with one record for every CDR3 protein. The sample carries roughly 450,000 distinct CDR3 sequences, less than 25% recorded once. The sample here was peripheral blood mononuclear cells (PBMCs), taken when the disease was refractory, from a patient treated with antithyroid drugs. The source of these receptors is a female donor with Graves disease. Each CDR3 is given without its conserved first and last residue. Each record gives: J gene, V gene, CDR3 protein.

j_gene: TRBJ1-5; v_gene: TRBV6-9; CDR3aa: ASSYQGVGQPQH
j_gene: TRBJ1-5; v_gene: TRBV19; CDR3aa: ASSTGQGDVRNQPQH
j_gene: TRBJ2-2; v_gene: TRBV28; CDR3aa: ASSPTSGSGDTGEPF
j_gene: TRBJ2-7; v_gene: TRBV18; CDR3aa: ASSPQGIPGEQY
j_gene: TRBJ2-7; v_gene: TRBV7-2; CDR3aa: ASSLFGVGAYARSYEQY
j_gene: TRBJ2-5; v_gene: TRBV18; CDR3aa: ASSEAGTSKETQY
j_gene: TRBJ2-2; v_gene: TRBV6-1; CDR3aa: ASSVLANTGELF
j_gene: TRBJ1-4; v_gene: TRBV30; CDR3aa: AWSIVRGRYEKLF
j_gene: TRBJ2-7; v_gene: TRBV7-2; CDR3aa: ASSRRGLPSYEQY
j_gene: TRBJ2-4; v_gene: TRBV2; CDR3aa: ASSTGAVGNIQY
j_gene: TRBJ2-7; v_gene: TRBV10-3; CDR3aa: AISERDRGDEQY
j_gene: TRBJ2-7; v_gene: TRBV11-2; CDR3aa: ASSRLTEQY
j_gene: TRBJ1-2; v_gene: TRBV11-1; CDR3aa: ASSLDGLWSYT
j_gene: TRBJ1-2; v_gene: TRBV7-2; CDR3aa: ASSLVAGDNYGYT
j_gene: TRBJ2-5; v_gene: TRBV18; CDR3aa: ASSPGILEETQY
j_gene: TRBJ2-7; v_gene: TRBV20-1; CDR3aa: SARDPSGRSREQY
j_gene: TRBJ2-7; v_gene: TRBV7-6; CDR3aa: ASSNGQKTGEQY
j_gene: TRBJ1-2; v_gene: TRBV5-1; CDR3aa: ASSWDGGVGWRYGYT
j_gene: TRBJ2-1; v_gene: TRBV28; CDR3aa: ASSLRTGGHEQF
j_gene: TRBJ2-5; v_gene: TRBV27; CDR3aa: ASSLSRQETQY
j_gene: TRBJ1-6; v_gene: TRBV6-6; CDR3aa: ASSYSTQGGSPLH
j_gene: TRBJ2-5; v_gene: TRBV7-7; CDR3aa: ASSLEASWVGTQY
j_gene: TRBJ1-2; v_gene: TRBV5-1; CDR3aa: ASSLGQQNYGYT
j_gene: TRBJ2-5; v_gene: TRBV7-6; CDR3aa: ASSSGTRKGRTGETQY
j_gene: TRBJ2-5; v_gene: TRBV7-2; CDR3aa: ASSPGAAETQY
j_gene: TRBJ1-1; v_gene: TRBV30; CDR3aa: AWSVRGMNTEAF